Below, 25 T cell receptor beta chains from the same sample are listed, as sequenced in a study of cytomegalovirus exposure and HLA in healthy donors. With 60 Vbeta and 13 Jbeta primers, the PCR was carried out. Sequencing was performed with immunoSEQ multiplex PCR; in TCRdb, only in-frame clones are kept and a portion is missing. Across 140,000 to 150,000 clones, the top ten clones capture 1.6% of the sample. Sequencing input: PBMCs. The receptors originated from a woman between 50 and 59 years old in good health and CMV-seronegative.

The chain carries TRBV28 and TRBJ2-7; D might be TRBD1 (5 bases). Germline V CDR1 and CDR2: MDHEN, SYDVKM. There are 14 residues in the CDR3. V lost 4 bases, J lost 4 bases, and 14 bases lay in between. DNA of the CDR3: TGTGCCAGCAGTTCCGGACAAACCGGTTACGAGCAGTACTTC. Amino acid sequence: CASSSGQTGYEQYF.

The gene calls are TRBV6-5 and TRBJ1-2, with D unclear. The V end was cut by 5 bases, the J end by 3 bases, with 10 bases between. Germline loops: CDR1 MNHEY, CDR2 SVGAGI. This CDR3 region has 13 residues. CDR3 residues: CASSRNRYYGYTF. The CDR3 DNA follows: TGTGCCAGCAGTCGAAACAGATACTATGGCTACACCTTC.

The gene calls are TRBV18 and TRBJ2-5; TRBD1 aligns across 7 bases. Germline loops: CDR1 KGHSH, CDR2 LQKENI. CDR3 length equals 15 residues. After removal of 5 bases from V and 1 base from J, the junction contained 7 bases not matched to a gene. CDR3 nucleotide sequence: TGTGCCAGCTCAGTCCGGGACAGCAGCCAAGAGACCCAGTACTTC. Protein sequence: CASSVRDSSQETQYF.

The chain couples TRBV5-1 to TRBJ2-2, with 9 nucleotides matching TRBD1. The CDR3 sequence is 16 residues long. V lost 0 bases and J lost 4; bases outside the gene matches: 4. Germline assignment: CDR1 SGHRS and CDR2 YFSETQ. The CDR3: CASSLGTGEATGELFF. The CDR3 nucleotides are TGCGCCAGCAGCTTGGGGACAGGGGAGGCCACCGGGGAGCTGTTTTTT.

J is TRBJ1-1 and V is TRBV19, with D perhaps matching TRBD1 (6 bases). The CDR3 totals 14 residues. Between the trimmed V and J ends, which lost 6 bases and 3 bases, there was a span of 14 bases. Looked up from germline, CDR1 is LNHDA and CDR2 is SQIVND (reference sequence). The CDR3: CASSMDTGYTEAFF. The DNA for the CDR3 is TGTGCCAGTAGCATGGATACAGGGTACACTGAAGCTTTCTTT.

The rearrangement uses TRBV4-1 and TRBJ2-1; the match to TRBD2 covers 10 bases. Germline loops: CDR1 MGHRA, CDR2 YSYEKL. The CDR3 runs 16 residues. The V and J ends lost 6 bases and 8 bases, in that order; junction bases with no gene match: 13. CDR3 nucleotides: TGCGCCAGCAGACTTGAGCGGGAGGGCCGGGAATATGAGCAGTTCTTC. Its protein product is CASRLEREGREYEQFF.

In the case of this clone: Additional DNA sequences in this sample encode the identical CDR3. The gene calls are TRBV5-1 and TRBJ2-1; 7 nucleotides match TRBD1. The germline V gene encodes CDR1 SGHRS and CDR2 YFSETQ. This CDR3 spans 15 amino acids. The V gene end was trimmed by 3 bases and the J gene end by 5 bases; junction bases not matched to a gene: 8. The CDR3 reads CASSSRQGRDNEQFF. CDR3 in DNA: TGCGCCAGCAGCTCTCGACAGGGTAGGGACAATGAGCAGTTCTTC.

CDR3 nucleotide sequence: TGCGCCAGCAGCAACAGGGGGACGGGTGATGAAAAACTGTTTTTT. It yields the protein CASSNRGTGDEKLFF. The V and J genes are TRBV5-1 and TRBJ1-4; 8 bases align to TRBD1. The V gene's germline CDR1 is SGHRS and CDR2 YFSETQ. The trim removed 4 bases at V and 6 bases at J, leaving 8 bases unmatched. This CDR3 is 15 amino acids long.

The DNA for the CDR3 is TGTGCCAGCAGTTCCCAACAGGGGATAGGGGCGACCCAGTACTTC. This codes for CASSSQQGIGATQYF. The chain combines TRBV28 with TRBJ2-5, with 7 bases that match TRBD1. Germline assignment: CDR1 MDHEN and CDR2 SYDVKM. V was pared by 4 bases and J by 7 bases, with 12 bases of the junction left unmatched. The CDR3 is 15 residues long.

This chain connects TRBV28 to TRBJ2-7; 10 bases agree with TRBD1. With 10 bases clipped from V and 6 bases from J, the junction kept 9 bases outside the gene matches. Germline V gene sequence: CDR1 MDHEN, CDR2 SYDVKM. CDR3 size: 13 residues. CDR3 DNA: TGTGCCACAGGTTCGGGACAGGGGTTCGAGCAGTACTTC. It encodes CATGSGQGFEQYF.

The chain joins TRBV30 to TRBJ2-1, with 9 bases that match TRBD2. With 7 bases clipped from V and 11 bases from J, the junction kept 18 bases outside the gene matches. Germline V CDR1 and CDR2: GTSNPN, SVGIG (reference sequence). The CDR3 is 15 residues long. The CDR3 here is CAFQLGAGGPPKQFF. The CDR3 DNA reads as TGTGCCTTCCAACTCGGGGCGGGGGGGCCCCCCAAGCAGTTCTTC.

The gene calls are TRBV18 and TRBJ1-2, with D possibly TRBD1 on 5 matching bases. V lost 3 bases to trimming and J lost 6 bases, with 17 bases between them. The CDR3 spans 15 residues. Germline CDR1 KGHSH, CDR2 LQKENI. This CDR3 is CASSPGTGVMDGYTF. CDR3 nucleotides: TGTGCCAGCTCACCGGGCACGGGGGTAATGGATGGCTACACCTTC.

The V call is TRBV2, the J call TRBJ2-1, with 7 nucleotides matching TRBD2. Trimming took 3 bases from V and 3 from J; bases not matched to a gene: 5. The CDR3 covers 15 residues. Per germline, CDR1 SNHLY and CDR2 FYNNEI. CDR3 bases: TGTGCCAGCAGTGATGGCCGGACTAGCTACAATGAGCAGTTCTTC. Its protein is CASSDGRTSYNEQFF.

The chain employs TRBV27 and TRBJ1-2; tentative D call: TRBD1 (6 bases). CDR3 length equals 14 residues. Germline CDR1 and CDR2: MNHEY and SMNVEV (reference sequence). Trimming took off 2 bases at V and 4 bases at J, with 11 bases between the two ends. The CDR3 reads CASSLTRGGYGYTF. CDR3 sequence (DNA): TGTGCCAGCAGTTTAACCAGGGGTGGCTATGGCTACACCTTC.

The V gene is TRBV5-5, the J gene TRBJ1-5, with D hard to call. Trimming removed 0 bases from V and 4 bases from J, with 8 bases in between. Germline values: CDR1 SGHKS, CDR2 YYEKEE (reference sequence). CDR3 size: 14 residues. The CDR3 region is CASSLGQRNQPQHF. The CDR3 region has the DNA TGTGCCAGCAGCTTGGGGCAGCGGAATCAGCCCCAGCATTTT.

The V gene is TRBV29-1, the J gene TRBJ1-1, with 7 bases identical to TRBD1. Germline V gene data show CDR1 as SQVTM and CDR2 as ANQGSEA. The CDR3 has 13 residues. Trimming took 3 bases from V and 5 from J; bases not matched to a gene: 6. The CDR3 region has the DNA TGCAGCGTTGACGAGGGGGCGCAGACTGAAGCTTTCTTT. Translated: CSVDEGAQTEAFF.

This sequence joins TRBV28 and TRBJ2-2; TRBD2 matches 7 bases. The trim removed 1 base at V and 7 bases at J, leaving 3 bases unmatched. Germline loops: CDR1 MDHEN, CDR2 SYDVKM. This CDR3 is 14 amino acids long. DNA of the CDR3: TGTGCCAGCAGTTTATCAGCGGGGAGCGGGGAGCTGTTTTTT. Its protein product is CASSLSAGSGELFF. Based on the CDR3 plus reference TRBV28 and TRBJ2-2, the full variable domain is DVKVTQSSRYLVKRTGEKVFLECVQDMDHENMFWYRQDPGLGLRLIYFSYDVKMKEKGDIPEGYSVSREKKERFSLILESASTNQTSMYLCASSLSAGSGELFFGEGSRLTVL.

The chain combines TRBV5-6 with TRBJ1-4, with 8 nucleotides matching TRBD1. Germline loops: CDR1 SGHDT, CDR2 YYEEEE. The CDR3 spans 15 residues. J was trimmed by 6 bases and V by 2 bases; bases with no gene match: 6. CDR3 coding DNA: TGTGCCAGCAGCTTTACAGGGGGGGCCTATGAAAAACTGTTTTTT. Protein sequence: CASSFTGGAYEKLFF.

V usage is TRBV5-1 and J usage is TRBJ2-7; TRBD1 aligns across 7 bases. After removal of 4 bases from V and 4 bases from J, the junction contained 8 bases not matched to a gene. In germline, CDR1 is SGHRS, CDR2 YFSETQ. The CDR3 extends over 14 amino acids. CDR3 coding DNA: TGCGCCAGCAGCCAGGACAGGAACCTGTACGAGCAGTACTTC. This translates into CASSQDRNLYEQYF.

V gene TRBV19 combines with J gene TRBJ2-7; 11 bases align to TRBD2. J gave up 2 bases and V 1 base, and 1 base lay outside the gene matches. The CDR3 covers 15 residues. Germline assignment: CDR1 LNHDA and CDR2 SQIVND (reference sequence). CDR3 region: CASSIGSGGAYEQYF. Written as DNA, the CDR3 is TGTGCCAGTAGTATAGGTAGCGGGGGGGCCTACGAGCAGTACTTC.

CDR3 coding DNA: TGTGCCAGCAGCTTAGGAGGGAGCAACACTGAAGCTTTCTTT. This gives the protein CASSLGGSNTEAFF. V gene TRBV11-3 combines with J gene TRBJ1-1, with unresolved D. The CDR3 is 14 residues long. Germline CDR1 reads SGHNT; CDR2 reads YENEEA. V lost 1 base, J lost 2 bases, and 8 bases lay in between.

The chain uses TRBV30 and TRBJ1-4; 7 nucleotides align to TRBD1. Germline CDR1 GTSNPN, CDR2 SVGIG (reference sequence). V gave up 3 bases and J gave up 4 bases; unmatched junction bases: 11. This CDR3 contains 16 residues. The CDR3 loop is CAWRATRTGNNEKLFF. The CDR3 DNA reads TGTGCCTGGAGAGCAACTAGGACAGGAAATAATGAAAAACTGTTTTTT.

In nucleotides, the CDR3 is TGTGCCAGCAGCTTAGCAATGGACACTCCGAGGCACGGCCACACCTTC. Protein product: CASSLAMDTPRHGHTF. The chain has TRBV13 and TRBJ1-2; D is possibly TRBD1 (5 bases). From germline, CDR1 is PRHDT and CDR2 FYEKMQ (reference sequence). The CDR3 extends over 16 amino acids. Trimming shortened V by 1 base and J by 12 bases, and 24 bases separated the two germline ends. Drawing the rest from reference TRBV13 and TRBJ1-2, the complete variable domain is AAGVIQSPRHLIKEKRETATLKCYPIPRHDTVYWYQQGPGQDPQFLISFYEKMQSDKGSIPDRFSAQQFSDYHSELNMSSLELGDSALYFCASSLAMDTPRHGHTFGSGTRLTVV.

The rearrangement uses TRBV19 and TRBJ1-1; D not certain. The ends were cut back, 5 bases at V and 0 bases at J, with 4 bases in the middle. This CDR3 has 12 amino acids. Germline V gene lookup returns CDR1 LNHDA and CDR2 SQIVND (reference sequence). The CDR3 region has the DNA TGTGCCAGTAGTGGAGTGAACACTGAAGCTTTCTTT. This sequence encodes CASSGVNTEAFF.

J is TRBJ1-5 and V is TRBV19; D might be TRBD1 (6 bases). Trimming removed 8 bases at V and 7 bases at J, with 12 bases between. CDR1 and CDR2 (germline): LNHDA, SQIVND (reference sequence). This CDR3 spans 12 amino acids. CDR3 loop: CASSIGGQPQHF. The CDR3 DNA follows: TGTGCCAGTTCGATAGGGGGACAGCCCCAGCATTTT.